A single sample is the source of the 20 T cell receptor beta chains below, sequenced in a study of cytomegalovirus exposure and HLA in healthy donors. The PCR was carried out with 60 Vbeta primers and 13 Jbeta primers. Data came from immunoSEQ multiplex PCR; TCRdb stores just in-frame clones and leaves some out. Of 90,000 to 120,000 clones in the sample, roughly 70% were seen once. Sequencing input: PBMCs. These receptors came from a middle-aged man in good health and CMV-seropositive.

V gene TRBV23-1 combines with J gene TRBJ2-7; possible D gene TRBD2, 5 bases. Being an ORF, TRBV23-1 has a function that is uncertain. CDR3 length: 15 residues. Trimming took off 2 bases at V and 0 bases at J, with 11 bases between the two ends. This CDR3 is CASSQKLASSYEQYV. In DNA, the CDR3 is TGCGCCAGCAGTCAAAAGCTAGCCAGCTCCTACGAGCAGTACGTC.

This clone was detected only a few times. Other nucleotide sequences from this sample produce the same CDR3. The chain carries TRBV9 and TRBJ2-1; 9 nucleotides agree with TRBD2. This CDR3 spans 15 amino acids. V was clipped by 0 bases and J by 4 bases; unmatched bases: 2. The germline CDR1 and CDR2 sequences are SGDLS and YYNGEE. CDR3 protein: CASSVGLAGYNEQFF. DNA of the CDR3: TGTGCCAGCAGCGTAGGCCTAGCGGGGTACAATGAGCAGTTCTTC.

This sequence joins TRBV2 and TRBJ1-5; no definite D call. The CDR3 loop spans 15 amino acids. The ends were cut back, 4 bases at V and 0 bases at J, with 10 bases in the middle. CDR1 is SNHLY and CDR2 is FYNNEI in the germline V gene. In DNA, the CDR3 is TGTGCCAGCAGTGTAAGGCAGGATAGCAATCAGCCCCAGCATTTT. Translation gives CASSVRQDSNQPQHF.

This clone was seen only a few times. The chain has TRBV7-9 and TRBJ2-3; no clear D. Trimming removed 1 base at V and 2 bases at J, with 7 bases between. CDR3 length: 14 residues. Germline-derived CDR1 and CDR2 are SEHNR and FQNEAQ (reference sequence). The CDR3 coding sequence is TGTGCCAGCAGCTTAGACGCAGACACAGATACGCAGTATTTT. This gives the protein CASSLDADTDTQYF.

The CDR3 sequence is CASSQDSGDGELFF. The CDR3, as DNA: TGCGCCAGCAGCCAAGATTCGGGAGACGGGGAGCTGTTTTTT. The chain carries TRBV4-3 and TRBJ2-2, with TRBD2 as a possible D gene (6 bases). The CDR3 has 14 amino acids. V lost 0 bases and J 7 bases, leaving 9 bases between the germline ends. Germline V gene lookup returns CDR1 LGHNA and CDR2 YSLEER.

V is TRBV5-8 and J is TRBJ1-3; D may be TRBD1 (6 bases). Trimming cost V 2 bases and J 0 bases, with 9 bases left between them. The V gene's germline CDR1 is SGHTS and CDR2 YDEGEE. The CDR3 has 15 residues. The DNA of the CDR3 is TGTGCCAGCAGCTTAGCAGGGGACTCTGGAAACACCATATATTTT. This sequence encodes CASSLAGDSGNTIYF.

The rearrangement joins TRBV30 to TRBJ1-2; 7 nucleotides align to TRBD1. After removal of 5 bases from V and 2 bases from J, the junction contained 5 bases not matched to a gene. The CDR3 runs 13 residues. Germline V CDR1 and CDR2: GTSNPN, SVGIG (reference sequence). The CDR3 DNA reads as TGTGCCTGGGCGGGACAGAAGAACTATGGCTACACCTTC. It translates to CAWAGQKNYGYTF.

The chain combines TRBV10-3 with TRBJ2-3; D call uncertain. CDR1 ENHRY and CDR2 SYGVKD come from the germline V gene. The CDR3 is 15 residues long. V lost 11 bases, J lost 6 bases, and 24 bases lay in between. The DNA of the CDR3 is TGTGCCGCATCAGGATCTCTCCGAGAGAAGGATACGCAGTATTTT. It is translated as CAASGSLREKDTQYF.

The CDR3 is CALQGAHGGEQFF. DNA for the CDR3: TGTGCCTTGCAGGGGGCGCATGGGGGTGAGCAGTTCTTC. The V call is TRBV28, the J call TRBJ2-1; 8 bases align to TRBD1. Germline lookup yields CDR1 MDHEN and CDR2 SYDVKM. This CDR3 has 13 residues. With 11 bases clipped from V and 9 bases from J, the junction kept 12 bases outside the gene matches.

The V and J genes are TRBV13 and TRBJ1-3; D possibly corresponds to TRBD1 (6 bases). This CDR3 region has 15 residues. V was trimmed by 5 bases and J by 4 bases, leaving 15 bases between them. Looked up from germline, CDR1 is PRHDT and CDR2 is FYEKMQ (reference sequence). The CDR3 bases are TGTGCCAGCAGCAGGAATGGGGGCGCCGGAAACACCATATATTTT. Its translation: CASSRNGGAGNTIYF.

V gene TRBV2 combines with J gene TRBJ1-5; D might be TRBD1 (6 bases). The V and J ends lost 4 bases and 0 bases respectively, with 10 bases between them. The CDR3 sequence is 15 residues long. Germline V gene data show CDR1 as SNHLY and CDR2 as FYNNEI. The CDR3, as DNA: TGTGCCAGCAGTGTGAACAGGGATAGCAATCAGCCCCAGCATTTT. The encoded protein is CASSVNRDSNQPQHF.

This chain connects TRBV7-9 to TRBJ2-1; 12 bases agree with TRBD2. CDR3 size: 15 residues. CDR1 SEHNR and CDR2 FQNEAQ come from the germline V gene (reference sequence). J lost 8 bases, V lost 5 bases, and 7 bases had no gene match. This CDR3 is CASSLLAGGGYEQFF. The CDR3 region has the DNA TGTGCCAGCAGCCTTCTAGCGGGAGGGGGCTATGAGCAGTTCTTC.

The chain is built from TRBV6-1 and TRBJ1-2, with TRBD1 identical over 10 bases. V was pared by 7 bases and J by 4 bases, with 6 bases of the junction left unmatched. The CDR3 totals 14 residues. Per the germline V gene, CDR1 is MNHNS and CDR2 is SASEGT. In DNA form, the CDR3 reads TGTGCCAGCAAACGGGACAGGGGAGGCTATGGCTACACCTTC. Translated: CASKRDRGGYGYTF.

The chain links TRBV6-5 to TRBJ1-2, with D possibly matching TRBD1 (5 bases). Trimming stripped 0 bases from V and 5 bases from J, with 10 bases between. The CDR3 loop spans 14 amino acids. The germline gives CDR1 MNHEY, CDR2 SVGAGI. The DNA for the CDR3 is TGTGCCAGCAGTTACTCGGGATCAGGGTATGGCTACACCTTC. Encoded protein: CASSYSGSGYGYTF.

This clone was recorded a few times. The chain employs TRBV9 and TRBJ1-2; 7 positions agree with TRBD1. The CDR3 has 13 residues. With 3 bases clipped from V and 6 bases from J, the junction kept 5 bases outside the gene matches. Germline CDR1 reads SGDLS; CDR2 reads YYNGEE. The CDR3 nucleotides are TGTGCCAGCAGCGCGTCGACAGGGAATGGCTACACCTTC. Translating gives CASSASTGNGYTF.

This clone turned up a few times. The chain has TRBV6-1 and TRBJ2-7; 11 bases map to TRBD1. V shed 7 bases, J shed 4 bases, and the junction held 9 bases outside the gene matches. The germline gives CDR1 MNHNS, CDR2 SASEGT. The CDR3 covers 15 residues. This chain's CDR3 is CASTLGTGGRYEQYF. The CDR3 bases are TGTGCCAGCACTCTCGGGACAGGGGGGCGTTACGAGCAGTACTTC.

The V call is TRBV5-1, the J call TRBJ1-2; weak D call: TRBD1 (5 bases). The ends were cut back, 3 bases at V and 0 bases at J, with 12 bases in the middle. CDR1 is SGHRS, CDR2 YFSETQ, per germline. The CDR3 is 15 amino acids. The CDR3 region is CASSSGGMANYGYTF. The DNA for the CDR3 is TGCGCCAGCAGCTCTGGGGGGATGGCTAACTATGGCTACACCTTC.

J is TRBJ1-4 and V is TRBV5-1; D is unclear. CDR1 and CDR2 (germline): SGHRS, YFSETQ. Trimming removed 0 bases at V and 2 bases at J, with 8 bases between. The CDR3 is 15 amino acids. CDR3 in DNA: TGCGCCAGCAGCTTGGATTTCTCTACTAATGAAAAACTGTTTTTT. Protein sequence: CASSLDFSTNEKLFF.

V usage is TRBV12-5 and J usage is TRBJ2-3; TRBD2 aligns across 12 bases. The CDR3 length is 21 residues. In germline, CDR1 is LGHNT, CDR2 FRNRAP. J lost 0 bases, V lost 0 bases, and 13 bases had no gene match. The CDR3 is CASGLVHYPLTSGRSTDTQYF. The CDR3 bases are TGTGCTAGTGGTTTGGTACATTACCCCCTGACTAGCGGGAGAAGCACAGATACGCAGTATTTT. The whole variable domain, filled in from reference TRBV12-5 and TRBJ2-3, reads DARVTQTPRHKVTEMGQEVTMRCQPILGHNTVFWYRQTMMQGLELLAYFRNRAPLDDSGMPKDRFSAEMPDATLATLKIQPSEPRDSAVYFCASGLVHYPLTSGRSTDTQYFGPGTRLTVL.

This clone showed up just a few times. This chain uses TRBV4-1 with TRBJ2-5, with 8 bases lining up with TRBD2. V was pared by 3 bases and J by 2 bases, with 8 bases of the junction left unmatched. The V gene's germline CDR1 is MGHRA and CDR2 YSYEKL. The CDR3 spans 16 residues. The DNA for the CDR3 is TGCGCCAGCAGCCAGGAGGGACTAGTGGGGCAAGAGACCCAGTACTTC. It encodes CASSQEGLVGQETQYF.